This TCR beta chain was found in a study of cytomegalovirus exposure and HLA in healthy donors. As for the study in general: In an early release, HLA-typed donors contributed tens of millions of unique TCR sequences.

CDR1 and CDR2 from the germline V gene are SGHRS and YFSETQ. Deletions cut 0 bases from V and 5 bases from J, with 20 bases between. This CDR3 comprises 18 residues. Study-level results: Association of a missense DCLRE1C variant with TCR beta V- and J-gene trimming was reported in a later analysis. Reportedly, fewer N-insertions than the roughly 690-donor mean appeared in an Asian-associated ancestry cluster in a later analysis. Most TCR sequences showed up rarely, but some public TCRs showed up in many donors.

As regards this clone: The antigen is unknown.

A multiplex PCR was run with 60 Vbeta primers and 13 Jbeta primers. Profiled with immunoSEQ multiplex PCR; TCRdb holds only in-frame clones, not every one. Found here are roughly 180,000 clones, more than 70% of them singletons; the top ten hold 0.26%. The chain links TRBV5-1 to TRBJ2-2, with D possibly matching TRBD1 (6 bases). The sample was PBMCs. This sequence was found in a boy aged 5-17 years in good health and CMV-seronegative. This chain's CDR3 is CASSLAGAGRAATGELFF. The CDR3 DNA sequence: TGCGCCAGCAGCTTGGCAGGGGCAGGCCGTGCCGCTACCGGGGAGCTGTTTTTT.